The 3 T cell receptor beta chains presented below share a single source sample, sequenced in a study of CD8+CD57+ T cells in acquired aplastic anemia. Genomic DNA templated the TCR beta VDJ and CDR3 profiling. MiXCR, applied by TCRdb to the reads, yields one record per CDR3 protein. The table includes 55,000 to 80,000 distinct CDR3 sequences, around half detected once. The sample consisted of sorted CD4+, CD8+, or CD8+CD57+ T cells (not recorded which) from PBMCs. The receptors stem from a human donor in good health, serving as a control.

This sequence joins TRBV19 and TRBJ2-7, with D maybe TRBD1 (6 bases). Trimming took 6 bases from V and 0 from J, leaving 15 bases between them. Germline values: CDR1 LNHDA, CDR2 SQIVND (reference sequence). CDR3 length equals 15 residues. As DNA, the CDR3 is TGTGCCAGTAGGCTCAGGACGGACAGCTCCTACGAGCAGTACTTC. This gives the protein CASRLRTDSSYEQYF. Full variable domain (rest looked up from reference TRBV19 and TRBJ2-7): DGGITQSPKYLFRKEGQNVTLSCEQNLNHDAMYWYRQDPGQGLRLIYYSQIVNDFQKGDIAEGYSVSREKKESFPLTVTSAQKNPTAFYLCASRLRTDSSYEQYFGPGTRLTVT.

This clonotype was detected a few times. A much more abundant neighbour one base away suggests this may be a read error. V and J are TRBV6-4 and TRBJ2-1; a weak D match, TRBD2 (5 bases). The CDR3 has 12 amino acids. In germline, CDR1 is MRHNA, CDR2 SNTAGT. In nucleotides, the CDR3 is TGTGCCAGCAGTGACTCGCTAGCTCCGCAGTCCTTC. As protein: CASSDSLAPQSF.

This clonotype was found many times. CDR3 in DNA: TGTGCCAGCAGACCGGGACTAGCAGCTTCCTACGAGCAGTACTTC. Its translation: CASRPGLAASYEQYF. V gene TRBV27 combines with J gene TRBJ2-7; 9 positions match TRBD2. The CDR3 has 15 residues. Unmatched junction bases numbered 7, after V lost 6 bases and J lost 1 base. CDR1 MNHEY and CDR2 SMNVEV come from the germline V gene (reference sequence).